The 12 T cell receptor beta chains reported below all come from one sample, sequenced in a study of T cell repertoires in cytomegalovirus infection. TCRdb called the reads again in MiXCR, with one record for every CDR3 protein. The sample holds around 110,000 distinct CDR3 sequences, around 10% seen once. These receptors lack a known antigen. The source material was PBMCs, sequenced either directly or after in vitro stimulation (not recorded which). The source is a human donor in good health (CMV status not recorded). Some clones in this sample may be carry-over from other donors' samples.

V is TRBV7-8 and J is TRBJ1-2, with 8 bases matching TRBD1. J lost 8 bases, V lost 2 bases, and 13 bases had no gene match. CDR3 size: 16 residues. From germline, CDR1 is SGHVS and CDR2 FQNEAQ. The CDR3, as DNA: TGTGCCAGCAGCTTATTGGCCCAGGGGGCTTTGAGGGGCTACACCTTC. Translated, it gives CASSLLAQGALRGYTF.

This clonotype has at least ten counts. The chain joins TRBV7-8 to TRBJ1-5; D not certain. This CDR3 spans 18 amino acids. V lost 5 bases, J lost 0 bases, and 20 bases lay in between. CDR1 and CDR2 (germline): SGHVS, FQNEAQ. The CDR3, as DNA: TGTGCCAGCAGCCACTCTCGGGCAGGACTATTTAGCAATCAGCCCCAGCATTTT. As protein: CASSHSRAGLFSNQPQHF. Together with reference TRBV7-8 and TRBJ1-5, the CDR3 gives the full variable domain: GAGVSQSPRYKVAKRGQDVALRCDPISGHVSLFWYQQALGQGPEFLTYFQNEAQLDKSGLPSDRFFAERPEGSVSTLKIQRTQQEDSAVYLCASSHSRAGLFSNQPQHFGDGTRLSIL.

This clonotype has just a few counts. The chain joins TRBV4-1 to TRBJ1-2; D is uncertain. The V gene lost 0 bases and the J gene lost 1 base, with 9 bases spanning the gap. The germline CDR1 and CDR2 sequences are MGHRA and YSYEKL. This CDR3 region has 15 residues. CDR3 in amino acids: CASSQDPVNNYGYTF. The DNA of the CDR3 is TGCGCCAGCAGCCAAGACCCCGTCAATAACTATGGCTACACCTTC.

This clonotype was seen ten or more times. The chain employs TRBV2 and TRBJ2-5, with 11 bases aligning to TRBD2. The CDR3 is 14 residues long. V lost 6 bases and J lost 3; bases outside the gene matches: 3. The germline gives CDR1 SNHLY, CDR2 FYNNEI. The CDR3 region has the DNA TGTGCCAGCAGGAAGGGACTAGCGGAAGAGACCCAGTACTTC. It codes for CASRKGLAEETQYF.

The gene calls are TRBV30 and TRBJ1-3, with 8 bases fitting TRBD1. CDR1 GTSNPN and CDR2 SVGIG come from the germline V gene (reference sequence). V lost 0 bases to trimming and J lost 2 bases; unmatched junction nucleotides: 0. CDR3 length: 14 amino acids. Here the CDR3 reads CAWSVRGPGNTIYF. The CDR3 DNA reads as TGTGCCTGGAGTGTCAGGGGGCCTGGAAACACCATATATTTT.

The chain employs TRBV5-1 and TRBJ2-7; D gene ambiguous. CDR1 and CDR2 (germline): SGHRS, YFSETQ. V lost 0 bases and J lost 3, with 7 bases in between. The CDR3 consists of 13 residues. Here the CDR3 DNA reads TGCGCCAGCAGCTTGGTGCCGGGCTACGAGCAGTACGTC. Its translation is CASSLVPGYEQYV.

This clonotype has at least ten counts. J is TRBJ1-5 and V is TRBV7-6; D uncertain. The germline V gene encodes CDR1 SGHVS and CDR2 FNYEAQ. The CDR3 sequence is 14 residues long. The V gene lost 1 base and the J gene lost 3 bases, with 7 bases spanning the gap. The CDR3 nucleotides read TGTGCCAGCAGCTTAGAAGCTCACAATCAGCCCCAGCATTTT. It encodes CASSLEAHNQPQHF.

The table lists this clonotype with a few counts. The rearrangement links TRBV6-5 to TRBJ2-4, with D unresolved. V was clipped by 0 bases and J by 0 bases, with 9 bases between them. Germline loops: CDR1 MNHEY, CDR2 SVGAGI. The CDR3 has 16 amino acids. Here the CDR3 DNA reads TGTGCCAGCAGTTACTCCCATGCCCTAGCCAAAAACATTCAGTACTTC. Protein sequence: CASSYSHALAKNIQYF.

This clonotype was recorded many times. This chain uses TRBV7-9 with TRBJ1-1; TRBD1 might be the D (5 bases). Trimming took off 6 bases at V and 6 bases at J, with 20 bases between the two ends. The CDR3 has 15 amino acids. CDR1 SEHNR and CDR2 FQNEAQ come from the germline V gene (reference sequence). CDR3 DNA sequence: TGTGCCAGCAGTCCCTCTGAGGGGTCGGTGGCTGAAGCTTTCTTT. Its protein product is CASSPSEGSVAEAFF.

This clonotype was seen at least ten times. The gene calls are TRBV28 and TRBJ2-7; D is undetermined. This CDR3 region has 11 residues. CDR1 is MDHEN, CDR2 SYDVKM, per germline. V was cut by 4 bases and J by 5 bases, with 6 bases left in between. The CDR3 is CASSSRHEQYV. CDR3 nucleotide sequence: TGTGCCAGCAGTTCCCGGCACGAGCAGTACGTC.

This clonotype was detected only a few times. This chain joins TRBV14 and TRBJ2-1; TRBD1 might be the D (6 bases). CDR1 and CDR2 from the germline V gene are SGHDN and FVKESK. The CDR3 length is 15 residues. V lost 1 base, J lost 2 bases, and 9 bases lay in between. CDR3 protein: CASSQGQDPYNEQFF. In nucleotides, the CDR3 is TGTGCCAGCAGCCAAGGACAGGACCCCTACAATGAGCAGTTCTTC.

The chain joins TRBV7-2 to TRBJ2-3; a possible D gene is TRBD1 (5 bases). V was clipped by 2 bases and J by 0 bases, with 9 bases between them. The germline V gene encodes CDR1 SGHTA and CDR2 FQGNSA. The CDR3 totals 15 residues. The CDR3 sequence: CASSLWQGSTDTQYF. The CDR3 DNA is TGTGCCAGCAGCTTATGGCAGGGTAGCACAGATACGCAGTATTTT.